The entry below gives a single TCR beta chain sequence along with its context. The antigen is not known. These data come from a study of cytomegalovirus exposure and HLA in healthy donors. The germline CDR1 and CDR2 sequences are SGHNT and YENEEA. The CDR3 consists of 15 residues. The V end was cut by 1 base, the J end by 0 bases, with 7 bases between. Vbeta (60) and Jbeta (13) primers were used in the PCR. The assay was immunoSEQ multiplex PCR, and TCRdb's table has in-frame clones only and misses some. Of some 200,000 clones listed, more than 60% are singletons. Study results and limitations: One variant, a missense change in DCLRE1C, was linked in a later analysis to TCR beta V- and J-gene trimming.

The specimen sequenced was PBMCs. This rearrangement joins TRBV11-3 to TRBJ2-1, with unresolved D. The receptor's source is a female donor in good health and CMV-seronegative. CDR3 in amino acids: CASSLGPGSYNEQFF. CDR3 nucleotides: TGTGCCAGCAGCTTAGGTCCGGGCTCCTACAATGAGCAGTTCTTC.